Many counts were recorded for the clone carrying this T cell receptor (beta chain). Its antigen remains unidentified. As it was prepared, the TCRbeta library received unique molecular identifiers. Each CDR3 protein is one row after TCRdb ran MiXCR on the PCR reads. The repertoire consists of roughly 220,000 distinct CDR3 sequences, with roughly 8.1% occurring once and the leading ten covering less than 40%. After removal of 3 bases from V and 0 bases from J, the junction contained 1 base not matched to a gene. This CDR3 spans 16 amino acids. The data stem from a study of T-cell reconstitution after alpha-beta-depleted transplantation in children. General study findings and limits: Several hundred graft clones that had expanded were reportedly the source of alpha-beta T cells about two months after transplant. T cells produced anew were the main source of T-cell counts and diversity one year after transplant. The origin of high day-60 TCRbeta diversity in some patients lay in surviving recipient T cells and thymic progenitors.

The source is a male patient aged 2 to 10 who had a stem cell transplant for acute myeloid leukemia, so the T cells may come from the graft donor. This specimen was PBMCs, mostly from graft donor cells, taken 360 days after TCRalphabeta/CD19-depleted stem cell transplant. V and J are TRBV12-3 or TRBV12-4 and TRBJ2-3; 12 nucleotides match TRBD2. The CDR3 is CASSFGLAGSTDTQYF. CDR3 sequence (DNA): TGTGCCAGCAGTTTCGGACTAGCGGGGAGCACAGATACGCAGTATTTT.